These T cell receptor beta chains were read from a single sample in a study of post-analysis software for immune sequencing data. Using its own MiXCR run on the PCR reads, TCRdb lists one record per CDR3 protein. There are over 150,000 distinct CDR3 sequences in the sample; roughly 31% occur only once, and over 1.2% lies in the top ten. Source material: blood. The receptors here all came from a girl aged 5-17 years with multiple sclerosis. The CDR3 runs from the conserved cysteine through the conserved F or W. The D gene is left open where the match is weak. Clone size is shown for a subset of rows, as once, few, many or a class of expanded clone.

D	J	size	V	DNA	CDR3
NA	TRBJ1-1	NA	TRBV7-9	TGTGCCAGCAGGCGACCACAGGGGAACACTGAAGCTTTCTTT	CASRRPQGNTEAFF
NA	TRBJ2-7	NA	TRBV5-1	TGCGCCAGTAATGGGGCTTTCTCTCACGAGCAGTACTTC	CASNGAFSHEQYF
NA	TRBJ2-1	NA	TRBV18	TGTGCCAGCTCACCAGACAGGAACAATGAGCAGTTCTTC	CASSPDRNNEQFF
NA	TRBJ2-5	few	TRBV2	TGTGCCAGCAGTGATGGAGGGGGAGCGGGAGAGACCCAGTACTTC	CASSDGGGAGETQYF
NA	TRBJ1-2	many	TRBV20-1	TGCAGTGCTAGTTTGGGGAATGGCTACACCTTC	CSASLGNGYTF
TRBD1	TRBJ2-5	few	TRBV27	TGTGCCAGCAGTTTATATAGGACAGGGTCGGCGGAGACCCAGTACTTC	CASSLYRTGSAETQYF
NA	TRBJ2-7	NA	TRBV6-5	TGTGCCACTTCCGTGAGAGGGGGACATGAAACCGACGAGCAGTACTTC	CATSVRGGHETDEQYF
NA	TRBJ2-7	many	TRBV4-1	TGCGCCAGCAGCCAAGAAGGGCTAGCGAACTCCTACGAGCAGTACTTC	CASSQEGLANSYEQYF
NA	TRBJ2-7	many	TRBV2	TGTGCCAGCAGTGCGGCCTACGAGCAGTACTTC	CASSAAYEQYF
NA	TRBJ2-7	NA	TRBV28	TGTGCCAGCAGAAATAACGGACCTCTAACCTACGAGCAGTACTTC	CASRNNGPLTYEQYF
NA	TRBJ2-1	many	TRBV6-1	TGTGCCAGCATTCTGGAGAACCCTAATGAGCAGTTCTTC	CASILENPNEQFF
NA	TRBJ2-7	NA	TRBV7-2	TGTGCCAGCAGCTCGACCAGACTTGTTACCTACGAGCAGTACTTC	CASSSTRLVTYEQYF
TRBD2	TRBJ2-7	many	TRBV6-5	TGTGCCAGCAGCCTAAGGACTAGCGACGAGCAGTACTTC	CASSLRTSDEQYF
TRBD1	TRBJ2-7	many	TRBV5-1	TGCGCCAGCAGCTCCCGGGACAGCGATACCTACGAGCAGTACTTC	CASSSRDSDTYEQYF
NA	TRBJ1-2	few	TRBV16	TGTGCCAGCAGCCAAGGTTCACAGGCCTATGGCTACACCTTC	CASSQGSQAYGYTF
TRBD1	TRBJ2-6	many	TRBV12-3/TRBV12-4	TGTGCCACAACACAGGGGATATCGTCTGGGGCCAACGTCCTGACTTTC	CATTQGISSGANVLTF
NA	TRBJ2-5	many	TRBV29-1	TGCAGCGTTGAAGGAGGGCGGGCGTCCCAGTACTTC	CSVEGGRASQYF
TRBD1	TRBJ1-3	NA	TRBV20-1	TGCAGTGCAAAAACACAGGGGCAGACTGGAAACACCATATATTTT	CSAKTQGQTGNTIYF
TRBD2	TRBJ2-1	few	TRBV6-1	TGTGCCAGCAAATCCTTTCCGGGACTACCTGGCTACAATGAGCAGTTCTTC	CASKSFPGLPGYNEQFF
NA	TRBJ2-3	NA	TRBV7-2	TGTGCCAGCAGCTTAGGGGCTAGCGCTAGCACAGATACGCAGTATTTT	CASSLGASASTDTQYF
TRBD2	TRBJ2-1	many	TRBV5-6	TGTGCCAGCAGCTCGATTACAATAGGACTAGCGGGAGAGGAGCAGTTCTTC	CASSSITIGLAGEEQFF
NA	TRBJ2-7	many	TRBV12-3/TRBV12-4	TGTGCCAGCAGTTTAGCGGGTCGTCCCTACGAGCAGTACTTC	CASSLAGRPYEQYF
NA	TRBJ2-7	NA	TRBV3-1	TGTGCCAGCAGCCAAGAGGGCGGGGTAACCTCCTACGAGCAGTACTTC	CASSQEGGVTSYEQYF
NA	TRBJ2-5	NA	TRBV12-3/TRBV12-4	TGTGCCAGCGGTTTAGTGGGCCGGGCAAAACAGCAGGAGACCCAGTACTTC	CASGLVGRAKQQETQYF
TRBD2	TRBJ2-3	many	TRBV12-3/TRBV12-4	TGTGCCAGCAGTTTACTAGCGGAGGGCACAGATACGCAGTATTTT	CASSLLAEGTDTQYF
NA	TRBJ2-6	many	TRBV6-5	TGTGCCAGCAGTTACGGGCGGATCTCTGGGGCCAACGTCCTGACTTTC	CASSYGRISGANVLTF
NA	TRBJ1-1	many	TRBV6-2/TRBV6-3	TGTGCCAGCAGTACTCAGGGCCGGAGGACTGAAGCTTTCTTT	CASSTQGRRTEAFF
NA	TRBJ2-6	few	TRBV12-3/TRBV12-4	TGTGCCGGCAGTCCTCCTCTCGGGGCCAACGTCCTGACTTTC	CAGSPPLGANVLTF
NA	TRBJ1-1	NA	TRBV10-3	TGTGCCATCAGTGACGGTTCAGGGGCGAACACTGAAGCTTTCTTT	CAISDGSGANTEAFF
TRBD2	TRBJ2-1	few	TRBV6-5	TGTGCCAGCAGTTTTGGGACTAGCAGGAGGAAAGATGAGCGGTTCTTC	CASSFGTSRRKDERFF